Listed here are 14 T cell receptor beta chains from one sample, sequenced in a study of blood T cell repertoires in COVID-19. TCRdb's copy holds only in-frame clones and misses some; the assay was immunoSEQ multiplex PCR. The sample lists more than 110,000 clones, 86% occurring once. The sample comprised PBMCs or T cells enriched from blood (not recorded which). The origin of the receptors is a man in his forties or fifties who had recovered from COVID-19.

This chain joins TRBV19 and TRBJ1-2; the D is unclear. There are 12 residues in the CDR3. Per the germline V gene, CDR1 is LNHDA and CDR2 is SQIVND (reference sequence). The ends were cut back, 11 bases at V and 4 bases at J, with 14 bases in the middle. CDR3 protein: CAGSRPGYGYTF. Here the CDR3 DNA reads TGTGCCGGATCTCGTCCAGGCTATGGCTACACCTTC.

The gene calls are TRBV5-4 and TRBJ2-5, with 8 bases identical to TRBD2. The CDR3 spans 16 residues. CDR1 is SGHNT, CDR2 YYREEE, per germline (reference sequence). Trimming took 0 bases from V and 5 from J; bases not matched to a gene: 9. This CDR3 is CASSLASGSLGETQYF. The CDR3 DNA follows: TGTGCCAGCAGCTTGGCGAGCGGGAGTCTAGGGGAGACCCAGTACTTC.

The chain is built from TRBV4-3 and TRBJ1-2; 11 bases map to TRBD1. Germline V CDR1 and CDR2: LGHNA, YSLEER. V was pared by 6 bases and J by 3 bases, with 6 bases of the junction left unmatched. The CDR3 is made up of 15 amino acids. CDR3 bases: TGCGCCAGCAGTTCTGGACAGGGGGCTTACTATGGCTACACCTTC. It is translated as CASSSGQGAYYGYTF.

A remark on this clone: This sample includes further DNA sequences coding for the same CDR3. This rearrangement joins TRBV12-3 or TRBV12-4 to TRBJ2-3; possible D gene TRBD2, 6 bases. The V gene lost 2 bases and the J gene lost 3 bases, with 6 bases spanning the gap. This CDR3 contains 13 residues. The CDR3, as DNA: TGTGCCAGCAGTTTAAGCGGGACAGATACGCAGTATTTT. Residues: CASSLSGTDTQYF.

The gene calls are TRBV7-2 and TRBJ2-3; a possible D gene is TRBD2 (6 bases). V was cut by 5 bases and J by 1 base, with 16 bases left in between. This CDR3 is built from 16 residues. Germline loops: CDR1 SGHTA, CDR2 FQGNSA. The CDR3 DNA sequence: TGTGCCAGCAGCCGCGACCGGGGCGGGGGCACAGATACGCAGTATTTT. Its protein is CASSRDRGGGTDTQYF.

J is TRBJ2-7 and V is TRBV15; possibly TRBD1 for D (6 bases). Germline V gene sequence: CDR1 LNHNV, CDR2 YYDKDF (reference sequence). V was cut by 1 base and J by 13 bases, with 20 bases left in between. This CDR3 has 14 residues. CDR3 region: CATSRVKATGPGYV. DNA for the CDR3: TGTGCCACCAGCAGAGTCAAGGCGACAGGCCCAGGCTACGTC.

A single count supports this clone. The V gene is TRBV7-2, the J gene TRBJ2-1, with TRBD2 matching over 8 bases. Germline V gives CDR1 SGHTA, CDR2 FQGNSA. The V gene end was trimmed by 5 bases and the J gene end by 7 bases; junction bases not matched to a gene: 13. CDR3 size: 16 residues. This CDR3 reads CASSRRGGPSRNEQFF. CDR3 DNA sequence: TGTGCCAGCAGCCGCCGGGGGGGGCCCTCGCGTAATGAGCAGTTCTTC. Full variable domain (missing parts from reference TRBV7-2 and TRBJ2-1): GAGVSQSPSNKVTEKGKDVELRCDPISGHTALYWYRQSLGQGLEFLIYFQGNSAPDKSGLPSDRFSAERTGGSVSTLTIQRTQQEDSAVYLCASSRRGGPSRNEQFFGPGTRLTVL.

This clone showed up just a few times. The chain combines TRBV9 with TRBJ1-6; D is ambiguous. The CDR3 extends over 14 amino acids. V was pared by 4 bases and J by 1 base, with 6 bases between. Germline lookup yields CDR1 SGDLS and CDR2 YYNGEE. The CDR3 DNA is TGTGCCAGCAGCCCTCTATCCTATAATTCACCCCTCCACTTT. This codes for CASSPLSYNSPLHF.

Here the CDR3 DNA reads TGTGCCAGCAGCTCCGCCGGGCGGACAGGGGGCTATGGCTACACCTTC. Amino acid sequence: CASSSAGRTGGYGYTF. V is TRBV7-2 and J is TRBJ1-2; 10 bases are a match to TRBD1. The CDR3 length is 16 residues. V gave up 4 bases and J gave up 4 bases; unmatched junction bases: 9. The germline V gene has CDR1 SGHTA and CDR2 FQGNSA.

This CDR3 is CASSQDWTSGRFYGEQYF. The CDR3 DNA reads TGTGCCAGCAGCCAAGATTGGACTAGCGGGAGGTTTTATGGCGAGCAGTACTTC. The J gene is TRBJ2-7, the V gene TRBV3-1 (or the pseudogene TRBV3-2), with 14 bases that match TRBD2. The CDR3 extends over 18 amino acids. Germline CDR1 reads LGHDT; CDR2 reads YNNKEL (reference sequence). Trimming removed 0 bases from V and 6 bases from J; junction bases left unmatched: 10.

The V gene is TRBV11-2, the J gene TRBJ2-5; 9 nucleotides match TRBD2. V was pared by 4 bases and J by 5 bases, with 5 bases of the junction left unmatched. The germline CDR1 and CDR2 sequences are SGHAT and FQNNGV. The CDR3 length is 14 residues. The CDR3 sequence is CASSWGTSKETQYF. The DNA for the CDR3 is TGTGCCAGCAGCTGGGGGACTAGCAAGGAGACCCAGTACTTC.

Only a few counts were recorded for this clone. The chain joins TRBV2 to TRBJ2-7; TRBD1 matches 10 bases. The CDR3 spans 14 residues. Germline V CDR1 and CDR2: SNHLY, FYNNEI. The V and J ends lost 6 bases and 6 bases, in that order; junction bases with no gene match: 8. The CDR3 nucleotides read TGTGCCAGCAGCGGACAGGGGGTTTTGGGCGAGCAGTACGTC. This translates into CASSGQGVLGEQYV.

The chain employs TRBV11-2 and TRBJ2-5, with a tentative D call TRBD2 (5 bases). In germline, CDR1 is SGHAT, CDR2 FQNNGV. Trimming took off 5 bases at V and 0 bases at J, with 7 bases between the two ends. The CDR3 runs to 13 residues. The chain's CDR3 is CASSPGYQETQYF. The DNA for the CDR3 is TGTGCCAGCAGCCCGGGGTACCAAGAGACCCAGTACTTC.

The genes are TRBV5-1 and TRBJ2-3; no reliable D call. In germline, CDR1 is SGHRS, CDR2 YFSETQ. Trimming cost V 0 bases and J 4 bases, with 9 bases left between them. CDR3 size: 14 residues. CDR3 residues: CASSLEGGPDTQYF. The CDR3, as DNA: TGCGCCAGCAGCTTGGAAGGCGGCCCAGATACGCAGTATTTT.